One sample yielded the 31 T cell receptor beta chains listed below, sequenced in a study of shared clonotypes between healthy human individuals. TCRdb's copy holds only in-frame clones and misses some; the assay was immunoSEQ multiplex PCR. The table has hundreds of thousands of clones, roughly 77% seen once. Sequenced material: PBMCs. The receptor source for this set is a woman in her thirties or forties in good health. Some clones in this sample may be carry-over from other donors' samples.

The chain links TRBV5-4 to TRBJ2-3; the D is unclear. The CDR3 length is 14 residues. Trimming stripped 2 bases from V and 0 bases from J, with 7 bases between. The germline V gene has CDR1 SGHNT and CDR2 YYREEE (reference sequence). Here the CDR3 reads CASSFVGSTDTQYF. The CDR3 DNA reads TGTGCCAGCAGCTTCGTCGGGAGCACAGATACGCAGTATTTT.

DNA for the CDR3: TGCGCCAGCAGCCAAGAGAAGGGACAGATCTACGAGCAGTACTTC. It translates to CASSQEKGQIYEQYF. This chain links TRBV4-3 with TRBJ2-7, with 7 bases that match TRBD1. The V and J ends lost 0 bases and 3 bases, in that order; junction bases with no gene match: 5. This CDR3 is built from 15 residues. Germline-derived CDR1 and CDR2 are LGHNA and YSLEER.

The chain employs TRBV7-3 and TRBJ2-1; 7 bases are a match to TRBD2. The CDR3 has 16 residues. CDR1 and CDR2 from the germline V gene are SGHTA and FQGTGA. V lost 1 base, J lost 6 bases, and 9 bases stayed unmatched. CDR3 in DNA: TGTGCCAGCAGCTTAATGGCCGGGACTACGCTCAATGAGCAGTTCTTC. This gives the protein CASSLMAGTTLNEQFF.

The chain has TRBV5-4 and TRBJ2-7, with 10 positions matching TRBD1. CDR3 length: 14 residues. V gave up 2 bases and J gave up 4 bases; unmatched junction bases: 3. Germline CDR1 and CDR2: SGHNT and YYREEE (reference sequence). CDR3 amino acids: CASSFGDRGYEQYF. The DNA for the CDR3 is TGTGCCAGCAGCTTTGGGGACAGGGGATACGAGCAGTACTTC.

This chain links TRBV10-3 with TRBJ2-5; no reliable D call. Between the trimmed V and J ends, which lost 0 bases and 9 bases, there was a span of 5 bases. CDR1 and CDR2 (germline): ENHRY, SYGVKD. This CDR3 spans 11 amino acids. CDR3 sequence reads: CAISESESQYF. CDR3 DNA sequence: TGTGCCATCAGTGAGTCGGAGTCCCAGTACTTC.

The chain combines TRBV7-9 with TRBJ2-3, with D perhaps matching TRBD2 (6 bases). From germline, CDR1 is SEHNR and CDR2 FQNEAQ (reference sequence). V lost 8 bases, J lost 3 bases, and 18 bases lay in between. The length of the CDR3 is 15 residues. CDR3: CASRSSRGRTDTQYF. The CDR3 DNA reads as TGTGCCAGCCGATCTAGTCGGGGGAGGACAGATACGCAGTATTTT.

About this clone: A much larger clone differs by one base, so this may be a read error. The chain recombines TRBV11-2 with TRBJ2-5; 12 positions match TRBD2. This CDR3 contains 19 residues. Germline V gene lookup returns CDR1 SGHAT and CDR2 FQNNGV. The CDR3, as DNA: TGTGCCAGCAGCTTAAGGGGCCCCCGGACTAGCGGGACTCGAGAGGCCCAGTACTTC. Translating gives CASSLRGPRTSGTREAQYF.

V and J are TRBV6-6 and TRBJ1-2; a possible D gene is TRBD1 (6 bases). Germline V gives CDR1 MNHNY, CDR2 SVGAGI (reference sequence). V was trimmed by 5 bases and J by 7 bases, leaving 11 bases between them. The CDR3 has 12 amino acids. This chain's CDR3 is CASSPGEGGYTF. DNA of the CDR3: TGTGCCAGCAGTCCAGGGGAAGGTGGCTACACCTTC.

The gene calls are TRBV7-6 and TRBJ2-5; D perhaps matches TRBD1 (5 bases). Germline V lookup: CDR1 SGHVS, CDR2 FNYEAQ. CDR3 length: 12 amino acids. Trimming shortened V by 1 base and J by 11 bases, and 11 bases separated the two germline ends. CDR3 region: CASSLGGSEQYF. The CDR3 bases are TGTGCCAGCAGCTTAGGGGGCAGTGAGCAGTACTTC.

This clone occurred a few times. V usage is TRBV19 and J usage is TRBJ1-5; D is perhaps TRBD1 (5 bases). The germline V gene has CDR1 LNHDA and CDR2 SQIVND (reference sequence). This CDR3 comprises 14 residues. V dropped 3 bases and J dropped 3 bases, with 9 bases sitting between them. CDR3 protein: CASSIEDNNQPQHF. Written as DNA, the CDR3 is TGTGCCAGTAGTATCGAGGACAACAATCAGCCCCAGCATTTT. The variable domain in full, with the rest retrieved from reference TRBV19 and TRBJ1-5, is DGGITQSPKYLFRKEGQNVTLSCEQNLNHDAMYWYRQDPGQGLRLIYYSQIVNDFQKGDIAEGYSVSREKKESFPLTVTSAQKNPTAFYLCASSIEDNNQPQHFGDGTRLSIL.

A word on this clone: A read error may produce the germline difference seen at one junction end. The CDR3 loop reads CASRESRPSGSYEQYF. The DNA of the CDR3 is TGTGCCAGCAGAGAATCACGTCCTAGCGGCTCCTACGAGCAGTACTTC. The chain joins TRBV25-1 to TRBJ2-7, with 7 bases matching TRBD2. The CDR3 totals 16 residues. Germline V gene data show CDR1 as MGHDK and CDR2 as SYGVNS.

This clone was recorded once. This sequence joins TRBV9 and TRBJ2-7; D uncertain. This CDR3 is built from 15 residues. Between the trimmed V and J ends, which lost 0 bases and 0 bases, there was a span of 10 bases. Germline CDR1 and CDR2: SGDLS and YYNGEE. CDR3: CASSVAAQSSYEQYF. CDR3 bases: TGTGCCAGCAGCGTAGCGGCTCAGAGCTCCTACGAGCAGTACTTC.

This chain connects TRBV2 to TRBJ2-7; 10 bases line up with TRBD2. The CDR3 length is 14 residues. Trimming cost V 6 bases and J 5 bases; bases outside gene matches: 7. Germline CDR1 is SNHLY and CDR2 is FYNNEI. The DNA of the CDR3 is TGTGCCAGCAGGGTAGGTCTAGCGGGAGACGAGCAGTACTTC. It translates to CASRVGLAGDEQYF.

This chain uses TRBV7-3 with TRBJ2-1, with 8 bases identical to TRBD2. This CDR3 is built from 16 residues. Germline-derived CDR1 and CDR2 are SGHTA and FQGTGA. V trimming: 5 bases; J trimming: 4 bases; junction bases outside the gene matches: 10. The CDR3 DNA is TGTGCCAGCAGCCGACCCGGGGCTAGCGGGTACAATGAGCAGTTCTTC. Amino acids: CASSRPGASGYNEQFF.

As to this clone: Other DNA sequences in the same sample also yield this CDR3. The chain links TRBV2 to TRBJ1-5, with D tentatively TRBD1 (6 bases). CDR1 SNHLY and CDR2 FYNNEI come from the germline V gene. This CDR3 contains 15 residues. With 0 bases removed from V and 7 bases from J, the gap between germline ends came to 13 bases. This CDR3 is CASSEARGAGQPQHF. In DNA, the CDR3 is TGTGCCAGCAGTGAAGCGAGGGGGGCGGGGCAGCCCCAGCATTTT.

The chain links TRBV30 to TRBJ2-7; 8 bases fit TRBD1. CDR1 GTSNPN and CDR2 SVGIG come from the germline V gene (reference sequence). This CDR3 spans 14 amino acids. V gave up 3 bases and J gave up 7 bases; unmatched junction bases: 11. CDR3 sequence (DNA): TGTGCCTGGAGCGCCGGGACAGGTAACCTAGAGCAGTACTTC. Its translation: CAWSAGTGNLEQYF.

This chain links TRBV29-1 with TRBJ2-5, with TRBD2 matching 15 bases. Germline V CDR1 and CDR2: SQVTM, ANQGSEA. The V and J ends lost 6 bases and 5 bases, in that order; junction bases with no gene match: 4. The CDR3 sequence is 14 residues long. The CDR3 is CSVGTSGRYETQYF. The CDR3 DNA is TGCAGCGTCGGGACTAGCGGGAGGTACGAGACCCAGTACTTC.

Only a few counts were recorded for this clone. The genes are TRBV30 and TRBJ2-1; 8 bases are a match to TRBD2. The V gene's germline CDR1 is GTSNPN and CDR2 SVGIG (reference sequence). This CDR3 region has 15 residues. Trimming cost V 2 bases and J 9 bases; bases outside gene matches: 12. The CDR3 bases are TGTGCCTGGAGTTCCGATAGGACGGGAGGGGGTGAGCAGTTCTTC. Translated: CAWSSDRTGGGEQFF.

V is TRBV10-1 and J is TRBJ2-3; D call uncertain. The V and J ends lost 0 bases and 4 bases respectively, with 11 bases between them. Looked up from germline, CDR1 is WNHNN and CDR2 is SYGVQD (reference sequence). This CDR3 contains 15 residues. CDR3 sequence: CASSESSAFADTQYF. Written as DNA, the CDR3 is TGCGCCAGCAGTGAGTCGTCTGCGTTCGCAGATACGCAGTATTTT.

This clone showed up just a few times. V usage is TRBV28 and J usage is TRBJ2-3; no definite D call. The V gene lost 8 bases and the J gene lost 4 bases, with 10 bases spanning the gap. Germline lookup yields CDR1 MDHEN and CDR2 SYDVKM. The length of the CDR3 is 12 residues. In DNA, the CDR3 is TGTGCCAGCGAAGGGCCAGCAGATACGCAGTATTTT. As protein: CASEGPADTQYF.

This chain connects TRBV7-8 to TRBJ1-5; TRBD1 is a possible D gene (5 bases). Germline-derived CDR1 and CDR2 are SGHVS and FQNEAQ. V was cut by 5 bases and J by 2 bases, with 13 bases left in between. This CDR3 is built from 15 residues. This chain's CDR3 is CASSPLGGGNQPQHF. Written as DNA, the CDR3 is TGTGCCAGCAGCCCCTTGGGGGGTGGCAATCAGCCCCAGCATTTT.

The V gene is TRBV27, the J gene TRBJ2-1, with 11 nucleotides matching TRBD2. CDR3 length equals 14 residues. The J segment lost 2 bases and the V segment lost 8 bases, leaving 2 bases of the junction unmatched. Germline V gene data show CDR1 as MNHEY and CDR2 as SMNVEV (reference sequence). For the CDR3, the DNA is TGTGCCAGCCAACTAGCGGGAGCCTACAATGAGCAGTTCTTC. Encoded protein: CASQLAGAYNEQFF.

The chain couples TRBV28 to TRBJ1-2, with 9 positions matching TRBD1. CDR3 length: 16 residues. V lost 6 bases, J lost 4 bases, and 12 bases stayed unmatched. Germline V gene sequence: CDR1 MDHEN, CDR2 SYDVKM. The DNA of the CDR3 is TGTGCCAGCAGCACCCCCGGGACAGGGTATACCTATGGCTACACCTTC. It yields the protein CASSTPGTGYTYGYTF.

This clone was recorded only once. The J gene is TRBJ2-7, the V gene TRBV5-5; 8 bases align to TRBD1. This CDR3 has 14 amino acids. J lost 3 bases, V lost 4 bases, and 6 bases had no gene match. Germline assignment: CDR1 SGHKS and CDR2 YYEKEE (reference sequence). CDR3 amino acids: CASSPPGQDYEQYF. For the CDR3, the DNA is TGTGCCAGCAGCCCCCCGGGACAGGACTACGAGCAGTACTTC.

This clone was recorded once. CDR3 in DNA: TGTGCCAGCAGCCCCCCCGCGACAGGGGCCAACGTCCTGACTTTC. Protein product: CASSPPATGANVLTF. V is TRBV7-2 and J is TRBJ2-6; D is ambiguous. Germline CDR1 reads SGHTA; CDR2 reads FQGNSA. V was clipped by 5 bases and J by 4 bases, with 12 bases between them. This CDR3 has 15 residues.

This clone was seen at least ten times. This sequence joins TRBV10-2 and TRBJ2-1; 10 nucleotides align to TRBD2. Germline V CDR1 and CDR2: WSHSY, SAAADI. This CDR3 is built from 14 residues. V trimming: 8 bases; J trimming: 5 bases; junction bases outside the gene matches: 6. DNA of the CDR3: TGCGCCAGCTCTCTAGCGGGGGCTAACAATGAGCAGTTCTTC. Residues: CASSLAGANNEQFF.

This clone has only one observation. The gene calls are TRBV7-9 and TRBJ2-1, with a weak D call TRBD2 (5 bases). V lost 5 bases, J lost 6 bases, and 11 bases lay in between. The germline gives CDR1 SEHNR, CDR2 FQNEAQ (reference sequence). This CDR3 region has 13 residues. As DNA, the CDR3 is TGTGCCAGCAGCCGAACGGGGAGCAATGAGCAGTTCTTC. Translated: CASSRTGSNEQFF. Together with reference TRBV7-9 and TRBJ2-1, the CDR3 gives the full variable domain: DTGVSQNPRHKITKRGQNVTFRCDPISEHNRLYWYRQTLGQGPEFLTYFQNEAQLEKSRLLSDRFSAERPKGSFSTLEIQRTEQGDSAMYLCASSRTGSNEQFFGPGTRLTVL.

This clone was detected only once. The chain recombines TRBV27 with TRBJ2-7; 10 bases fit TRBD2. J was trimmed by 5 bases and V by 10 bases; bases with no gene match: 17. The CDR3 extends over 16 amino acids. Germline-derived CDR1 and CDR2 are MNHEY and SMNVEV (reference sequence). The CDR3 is CATSLLAAGGPHEQYF. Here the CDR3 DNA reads TGTGCCACCTCCCTCCTTGCAGCGGGAGGGCCCCACGAGCAGTACTTC.

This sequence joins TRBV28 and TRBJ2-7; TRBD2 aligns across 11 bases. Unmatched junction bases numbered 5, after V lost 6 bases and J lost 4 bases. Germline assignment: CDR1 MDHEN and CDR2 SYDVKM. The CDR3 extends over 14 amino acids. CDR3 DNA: TGTGCCAGCAGCGAGACTAGCGGGGATTACGAGCAGTACTTC. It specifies CASSETSGDYEQYF.

CDR3 protein: CASSPPTRTDTQYF. The CDR3, as DNA: TGTGCCAGCTCACCACCTACACGGACAGATACGCAGTATTTT. The V gene is TRBV18, the J gene TRBJ2-3, with no clear D. Germline CDR1 reads KGHSH; CDR2 reads LQKENI. The CDR3 covers 14 residues. Trimming left V 0 bases short and J 3 bases short, with 7 bases between.

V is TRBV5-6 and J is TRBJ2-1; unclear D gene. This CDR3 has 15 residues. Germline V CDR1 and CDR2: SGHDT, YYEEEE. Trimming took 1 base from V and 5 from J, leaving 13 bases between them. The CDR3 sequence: CASSLSWRSHNEQFF. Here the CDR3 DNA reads TGTGCCAGCAGCTTGAGCTGGAGAAGCCACAATGAGCAGTTCTTC. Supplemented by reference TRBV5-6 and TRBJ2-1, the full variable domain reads DAGVTQSPTHLIKTRGQQVTLRCSPKSGHDTVSWYQQALGQGPQFIFQYYEEEERQRGNFPDRFSGHQFPNYSSELNVNALLLGDSALYLCASSLSWRSHNEQFFGPGTRLTVL.